The 3 T cell receptor beta chains below come from one sample, sequenced in a study of cytomegalovirus exposure and HLA in healthy donors. Both 60 Vbeta primers and 13 Jbeta primers went into the PCR. Using immunoSEQ multiplex PCR, the repertoire was profiled, and TCRdb retains in-frame clones only, with some absent. The data show over 120,000 clones, around 82% seen once. Sequences were obtained from PBMCs. Receptor source: a man aged 45-65 years in good health and CMV-seronegative.

This clone has just one count. The sample has other DNA sequences that encode this CDR3 too. The V gene is TRBV5-1, the J gene TRBJ2-5, with D possibly TRBD1 on 7 matching bases. Trimming removed 3 bases at V and 1 base at J, with 10 bases between. The CDR3 runs 14 residues. Germline V CDR1 and CDR2: SGHRS, YFSETQ. The CDR3, as DNA: TGCGCCAGCAGCTCGGGGGACAGCCAAGAGACCCAGTACTTC. This codes for CASSSGDSQETQYF.

The chain links TRBV2 to TRBJ2-3; D is undetermined. The CDR3 is made up of 12 amino acids. Germline assignment: CDR1 SNHLY and CDR2 FYNNEI. V dropped 4 bases and J dropped 2 bases, with 4 bases sitting between them. The CDR3 coding sequence is TGTGCCAGCAGTGCACACACAGATACGCAGTATTTT. It translates to CASSAHTDTQYF. The whole variable domain, filled in from reference TRBV2 and TRBJ2-3, reads EPEVTQTPSHQVTQMGQEVILRCVPISNHLYFYWYRQILGQKVEFLVSFYNNEISEKSEIFDDQFSVERPDGSNFTLKIRSTKLEDSAMYFCASSAHTDTQYFGPGTRLTVL.

The rearrangement joins TRBV27 to TRBJ1-1, with D maybe TRBD1 (6 bases). This CDR3 has 13 residues. V was pared by 7 bases and J by 2 bases, with 11 bases between. Germline V gene lookup returns CDR1 MNHEY and CDR2 SMNVEV (reference sequence). Here the CDR3 reads CASKGTTNTEAFF. CDR3 coding DNA: TGTGCCAGCAAAGGGACAACCAACACTGAAGCTTTCTTT.